A selection of T cell receptor beta chains follows, all from one sample in a study of regulatory T cells in long-lasting Graves disease. Via MiXCR, TCRdb re-called the multiplex PCR reads, giving one row per CDR3 protein. The repertoire has hundreds of thousands of distinct CDR3 sequences, 20% to 25% of them found once; the top ten carry over 6%. The specimen comprised peripheral blood mononuclear cells (PBMCs), sampled when the disease was refractory, from a patient treated with antithyroid drugs. The source of these receptors is a female donor with Graves disease. The CDR3 runs from the conserved cysteine through the conserved F or W. D genes are given only for firm matches. Part of the rows lack a size; the others show once, few, many or a class for expanded clones.

abundance,d_gene,j_gene,v_gene,CDR3nt,CDR3aa
many,.,TRBJ2-5,TRBV7-9,TGTGCCAGCAGCTTAGGGGGGTACCAAGAGACCCAGTACTTC,CASSLGGYQETQYF
.,.,TRBJ2-5,TRBV4-1,TGCGCCAGCAGCCAAGGGTTTTGGGAGACCCAGTACTTC,CASSQGFWETQYF
.,.,TRBJ2-3,TRBV12-5,TGTGCTAGTGGTTTAGTTTTAAGAGGGGAGACAGATACGCAGTATTTT,CASGLVLRGETDTQYF
many,.,TRBJ2-6,TRBV12-3/TRBV12-4,TGTGCCAGCAGCTTAGGGGTCTCTGGGGCCAACGTCCTGACTTTC,CASSLGVSGANVLTF
many,.,TRBJ2-2,TRBV2,TGTGCCAGCAGTGAGGAGGGGCCCGGGGAGCTGTTTTTT,CASSEEGPGELFF
many,.,TRBJ1-1,TRBV5-6,TGTGCCAGCAGCTTGGTGACAGCCACTGAAGCTTTCTTT,CASSLVTATEAFF
.,TRBD2,TRBJ2-2,TRBV6-1,TGTGCCAGCAGCAACCTAGCGGGAGGGCCCTGGGGCGGGGAGCTGTTTTTT,CASSNLAGGPWGGELFF
few,.,TRBJ1-2,TRBV7-2,TGTGCCAGCAGCCCCGCGGCCTATTATAGAGGCTACACCTTC,CASSPAAYYRGYTF
many,TRBD1,TRBJ1-2,TRBV6-1,TGTGCCAGCAGTCAACAGGGGGATTATGGCTACACCTTC,CASSQQGDYGYTF
.,TRBD2,TRBJ2-1,TRBV5-4,TGTGCCAGCAGCTTGGGACTAGCGGGTAGTTTCGGCAATGAGCAGTTCTTC,CASSLGLAGSFGNEQFF
.,TRBD2,TRBJ2-5,TRBV14,TGTGCCAGCAGCCAAGTAGGAGCGGGAGCCTCCGGGACCCAGTACTTC,CASSQVGAGASGTQYF
many,.,TRBJ2-4,TRBV28,TGTGCCAGCAGTTTGCAGGGATTAGCCAAAAACATTCAGTACTTC,CASSLQGLAKNIQYF
.,.,TRBJ2-2,TRBV20-1,TGCAGTGCTAGGGACCAATCGGGTGCCGGGGAGCTGTTTTTT,CSARDQSGAGELFF
.,.,TRBJ2-7,TRBV29-1,TGCAGCGTACTCGGGGCCTCCTACGAGCAGTACTTC,CSVLGASYEQYF
.,TRBD1,TRBJ1-2,TRBV19,TGTGCCAGTAGGGGTCCCGGGACAGGGCTCTATGGCTACACCTTC,CASRGPGTGLYGYTF
many,TRBD1,TRBJ1-1,TRBV29-1,TGCAGCGTTGTCCCCCGAACCGGGACAGGCCCCACTGAAGCTTTCTTT,CSVVPRTGTGPTEAFF
many,.,TRBJ1-2,TRBV24-1,TGTGCCACCAGTGAGAGGACAGATGGCTACACCTTC,CATSERTDGYTF
.,TRBD1,TRBJ2-7,TRBV12-3/TRBV12-4,TGTGCCAGCAGGTGGACAGGGGATCAATCCTACGAGCAGTACTTC,CASRWTGDQSYEQYF
few,.,TRBJ2-7,TRBV6-2/TRBV6-3,TGTGCCAGCGGTTTACTACTCTCCTACGAGCAGTACTTC,CASGLLLSYEQYF
many,.,TRBJ2-7,TRBV3-1,TGTGCCAGCAGCCAAGATCAGGCCGTTCGTGGCGAGCAGTACTTC,CASSQDQAVRGEQYF
.,.,TRBJ1-2,TRBV13,TGTGCCAGCAGCAAAGGGGGGGAAGGCGGCTACACCTTC,CASSKGGEGGYTF
.,.,TRBJ2-7,TRBV20-1,TGCAGTGCTAGCCCCATGGGGGGGGGCCTCAACGAGCAGTACTTC,CSASPMGGGLNEQYF
.,.,TRBJ1-3,TRBV13,TGTGCCAGCAGCTTAGGCCTTGGCGGAAACACCATATATTTT,CASSLGLGGNTIYF
many,TRBD1,TRBJ1-5,TRBV12-3/TRBV12-4,TGTGCCAGCAGTCCCCTGGCCCTCGGGACAGCCCGCAGTGGGTCCCAGCATTTT,CASSPLALGTARSGSQHF
few,TRBD1,TRBJ1-5,TRBV19,TGTGCCAGTAGCCCCCCGGGACAGGGGGCTTTTGGCAATCAGCCCCAGCATTTT,CASSPPGQGAFGNQPQHF
many,.,TRBJ1-5,TRBV28,TGTGCCAGCAGTTTCTACCCCCAGGCCGAGCAGCCCCAGCATTTT,CASSFYPQAEQPQHF
.,.,TRBJ1-2,TRBV3-1,TGTGCCAGCAGCCTTGTACCGGGACTACGGGGCTACACCTTC,CASSLVPGLRGYTF
.,TRBD1,TRBJ2-7,TRBV6-5,TGTGCCAGCAGTTACTCTGGGACAGGGGAATACGAGCAGTACTTC,CASSYSGTGEYEQYF
.,TRBD2,TRBJ2-1,TRBV30,TGTGCCTGGAGAAAGGGGACTAGCAGCTACAATGAGCAGTTCTTC,CAWRKGTSSYNEQFF
many,.,TRBJ2-5,TRBV6-5,TGTGCCAGCAGTTCCGACAATCGGGGGAGATCGTACTTC,CASSSDNRGRSYF
few,.,TRBJ2-7,TRBV29-1,TGCAGCGTTGAAGATCAATCCTACGAGCAGTACTTC,CSVEDQSYEQYF
few,.,TRBJ1-2,TRBV4-2,TGTGCCAGCACCTCGGGAAATAACTATGGCTACACCTTC,CASTSGNNYGYTF
.,TRBD2,TRBJ2-1,TRBV7-9,TGTGCCAGCAGCCCCCGACTAGCGGGAGAGTTCGATGAGCAGTTCTTC,CASSPRLAGEFDEQFF
.,.,TRBJ2-7,TRBV5-6,TGTGCCAGCAGCAAGGTCGGCAGCTCCTACGAGCAGTACTTC,CASSKVGSSYEQYF
.,.,TRBJ1-2,TRBV25-1,TGTGCCAGCAGTCATGAGGGGCAGGGCCGAGGCTACACCTTC,CASSHEGQGRGYTF
many,.,TRBJ2-2,TRBV12-3/TRBV12-4,TGTGCCAGCACTCCCGGCGCTCGGAACACCGGGGAGCTGTTTTTT,CASTPGARNTGELFF
many,.,TRBJ2-7,TRBV28,TGTGCCAGCAGTTTAGCCCTACCCGGCGGGGAACAGTACTTC,CASSLALPGGEQYF
.,.,TRBJ1-5,TRBV29-1,TGCAGCGTTATCGAGGAGGCTAGCAATCAGCCCCAGCATTTT,CSVIEEASNQPQHF
.,.,TRBJ1-1,TRBV19,TGTGCCAGTAGTAGCAGGGGCAGGGGAGCTTTCTTT,CASSSRGRGAFF
.,TRBD2,TRBJ2-5,TRBV5-4,TGTGCCAGCAGCCCCGGAGGGCTAGCGGGGGTCTGGGAGACCCAGTACTTC,CASSPGGLAGVWETQYF
many,.,TRBJ1-2,TRBV28,TGTGCCAGCAGTTTATCCTGGGAGAACTATGGCTACACCTTC,CASSLSWENYGYTF
.,.,TRBJ1-3,TRBV11-3,TGTGCCAGCAGCTTAGATTTCCGAAACACCATATATTTT,CASSLDFRNTIYF
many,TRBD1,TRBJ1-5,TRBV28,TGTGCCAGCAGTCCCAGAAAATGGGACAGGGAGAATCAGCCCCAGCATTTT,CASSPRKWDRENQPQHF
few,TRBD1,TRBJ1-2,TRBV7-9,TGTGCCAGCAGCGGACAGGGCCACTGGGACAATAACTATGGCTACACCTTC,CASSGQGHWDNNYGYTF
.,.,TRBJ1-1,TRBV7-9,TGTGCCAGCAGCCTCGGGGGTTGGAGAACTGAAGCTTTCTTT,CASSLGGWRTEAFF
.,.,TRBJ1-5,TRBV12-3/TRBV12-4,TGTGCCAGCAGTCGGGACACCTCTAGCAATCAGCCCCAGCATTTT,CASSRDTSSNQPQHF
.,TRBD1,TRBJ1-2,TRBV7-9,TGTGCCAGCAGCTTAGTGTCCTCGGGACAGGGCCATGGCTACACCTTC,CASSLVSSGQGHGYTF
many,.,TRBJ1-1,TRBV10-3,TGTGCCATCAGTGAGTCGACGGGTTCCGAAGCTTTCTTT,CAISESTGSEAFF
many,TRBD2,TRBJ2-7,TRBV27,TGTGCCAGCAGTTCGGGGGGGCGGTACGAGCAGTACTTC,CASSSGGRYEQYF
.,TRBD2,TRBJ2-1,TRBV6-5,TGTGCCAGCAGTTCTACTAGCGCCGCGGGCGGTGAGCAGTTCTTC,CASSSTSAAGGEQFF
.,TRBD1,TRBJ2-7,TRBV12-3/TRBV12-4,TGTGCCGGCAGTGCTCCGGGACAGGGGACCTACGAGCAGTACTTC,CAGSAPGQGTYEQYF
many,.,TRBJ2-7,TRBV28,TGTGCCAGCACCCAGGGGGGGACACTATACGAGCAGTACTTC,CASTQGGTLYEQYF
.,TRBD2,TRBJ2-7,TRBV4-1,TGCGCCAGCAGCCAACCCTTGAGCGGGAAGTATTACGAGCAGTACTTC,CASSQPLSGKYYEQYF